Presented here are 24 T cell receptor beta chains from one specimen sequenced in a study of T cell clones after liver transplantation. Assay used: immunoSEQ multiplex PCR; TCRdb lists only in-frame clones, some missing. The table lists some 70,000 clones, under 90% of them singletons. Sequenced here: CD4+ T cells from blood, sampled before liver transplant. The receptors here all came from a human donor who received a liver transplant.

The genes are TRBV7-8 and TRBJ2-1; 7 bases are a match to TRBD2. Germline V gene data show CDR1 as SGHVS and CDR2 as FQNEAQ. V was clipped by 8 bases and J by 3 bases; unmatched bases: 13. This CDR3 is 16 amino acids long. The CDR3 DNA follows: TGTGCCAGCTCCCCATCTCCGTCGGGAGGCTACAATGAGCAGTTCTTC. Protein sequence: CASSPSPSGGYNEQFF.

This chain uses TRBV11-2 with TRBJ2-3, with no clear D. The CDR3 contains 13 residues. V shed 6 bases and J shed 0 bases, with 7 bases lying between them. CDR1 is SGHAT and CDR2 is FQNNGV in the germline V gene. DNA of the CDR3: TGTGCCAGCAGTCGATCTAGCACAGATACGCAGTATTTT. Its protein is CASSRSSTDTQYF.

This chain links TRBV9 with TRBJ2-7, with 9 bases identical to TRBD2. CDR1 is SGDLS and CDR2 is YYNGEE in the germline V gene. This CDR3 has 15 amino acids. V dropped 3 bases and J dropped 5; count of bases not matched to a gene: 9. For the CDR3, the DNA is TGTGCCAGCAGCGGACCCGGTAGCGGGAGTAACGAGCAGTACTTC. Its protein product is CASSGPGSGSNEQYF.

V is TRBV6-5 and J is TRBJ2-7; D assignment may be TRBD1 or TRBD2 (5 bases each). V shed 6 bases and J shed 2 bases, with 17 bases lying between them. This CDR3 region has 15 residues. Per germline, CDR1 MNHEY and CDR2 SVGAGI. This CDR3 is CASRWGTSDPYEQYF. The CDR3 coding sequence is TGTGCCAGCAGATGGGGGACGTCGGACCCCTACGAGCAGTACTTC.

The chain employs TRBV5-1 and TRBJ1-2; D is perhaps TRBD1 (6 bases). Germline V gene sequence: CDR1 SGHRS, CDR2 YFSETQ. V shed 4 bases and J shed 3 bases, with 10 bases lying between them. The CDR3 covers 13 residues. CDR3 sequence: CASSLGGYYGYTF. CDR3 sequence (DNA): TGCGCCAGCAGCCTAGGGGGGTACTATGGCTACACCTTC.

This rearrangement joins TRBV15 to TRBJ2-7; D is perhaps TRBD1 (6 bases). The germline V and J ends were trimmed by 4 bases and 1 base, with 14 bases remaining between them. Germline V gene lookup returns CDR1 LNHNV and CDR2 YYDKDF (reference sequence). CDR3 size: 15 residues. Written as DNA, the CDR3 is TGTGCCACCAGCATTGACAGACAGGTATCCTACGAGCAGTACTTC. It is translated as CATSIDRQVSYEQYF.

CDR3 protein: CASSGDSMNTEAFF. CDR3 in DNA: TGTGCCAGCTCAGGGGACAGTATGAACACTGAAGCTTTCTTT. J is TRBJ1-1 and V is TRBV18, with 7 bases that match TRBD1. This CDR3 region has 14 residues. Germline trimming cut 5 bases from V and 0 bases from J; bases unmatched to any gene: 3. Germline V gene sequence: CDR1 KGHSH, CDR2 LQKENI.

The rearrangement joins TRBV10-3 to TRBJ2-2; TRBD1 aligns across 9 bases. Germline trimming cut 7 bases from V and 4 bases from J; bases unmatched to any gene: 10. In germline, CDR1 is ENHRY, CDR2 SYGVKD. The CDR3 consists of 16 residues. CDR3 sequence reads: CAINSEGQGGTGELFF. CDR3 DNA sequence: TGTGCCATCAATAGTGAGGGACAGGGTGGCACCGGGGAGCTGTTTTTT.

The chain links TRBV7-9 to TRBJ1-4; D perhaps matches TRBD1 (5 bases). V lost 3 bases, J lost 0 bases, and 8 bases lay in between. This CDR3 is built from 15 residues. Germline V gives CDR1 SEHNR, CDR2 FQNEAQ (reference sequence). The CDR3 loop reads CASSFSGATNEKLFF. CDR3 bases: TGTGCCAGCAGCTTCTCGGGGGCAACTAATGAAAAACTGTTTTTT.

V usage is TRBV28 and J usage is TRBJ1-3; no clear D. Germline lookup yields CDR1 MDHEN and CDR2 SYDVKM. The germline V and J ends were trimmed by 10 bases and 0 bases, with 16 bases remaining between them. CDR3 size: 15 residues. CDR3 amino acids: CATSPSTSSGNTIYF. Here the CDR3 DNA reads TGTGCCACCTCCCCATCGACTAGCTCTGGAAACACCATATATTTT.

CDR3: CASGMTGGAGEQFF. CDR3 in DNA: TGTGCTAGTGGTATGACAGGGGGCGCGGGTGAGCAGTTCTTC. The chain employs TRBV12-5 and TRBJ2-1; 10 bases agree with TRBD1. With V trimmed by 5 bases and J by 9 bases, 7 bases remained unmatched. From germline, CDR1 is LGHNT and CDR2 FRNRAP. This CDR3 spans 14 amino acids.

This chain uses TRBV6-1 with TRBJ1-2; TRBD1 is a possible D gene (5 bases). The V gene lost 4 bases and the J gene lost 0 bases, with 12 bases spanning the gap. The CDR3 is 15 residues long. CDR1 is MNHNS and CDR2 is SASEGT in the germline V gene. The CDR3 sequence is CASSGWGRANYGYTF. The CDR3 bases are TGTGCCAGCAGTGGCTGGGGCAGAGCTAACTATGGCTACACCTTC.

A word on this clone: Sequence at one end of the junction differs from germline and may be a read error. The chain carries TRBV2 and TRBJ2-7; D is perhaps TRBD1 (6 bases). The CDR3 extends over 14 amino acids. The germline V gene has CDR1 SNHLY and CDR2 FYNNEI. The CDR3 is CASSDVGPTGPIKF. The DNA for the CDR3 is TGTGCCAGCAGTGACGTTGGACCTACAGGGCCTATCAAATTC.

This clone came up once. At the DNA level, this CDR3 is encoded by other sequences in the same sample as well. J is TRBJ1-1 and V is TRBV2; no clear D gene. CDR3 size: 13 residues. Germline CDR1 is SNHLY and CDR2 is FYNNEI. V shed 4 bases and J shed 1 base, with 7 bases lying between them. The CDR3 nucleotides are TGTGCCAGCAGTGTTTGGGAGAACACTGAAGCTTTCTTT. It specifies CASSVWENTEAFF. The full variable domain, its missing parts supplied by reference TRBV2 and TRBJ1-1, is EPEVTQTPSHQVTQMGQEVILRCVPISNHLYFYWYRQILGQKVEFLVSFYNNEISEKSEIFDDQFSVERPDGSNFTLKIRSTKLEDSAMYFCASSVWENTEAFFGQGTRLTVV.

This clone came up a few times. The chain joins TRBV15 to TRBJ2-3, with D unclear. Germline assignment: CDR1 LNHNV and CDR2 YYDKDF (reference sequence). Trimming shortened V by 1 base and J by 5 bases, and 7 bases separated the two germline ends. The CDR3 has 13 residues. The CDR3 DNA reads TGTGCCACCAGCAGAGGGGCGAAAGATACGCAGTATTTT. Translating gives CATSRGAKDTQYF. Full variable domain (outside the CDR3, taken from reference TRBV15 and TRBJ2-3): DAMVIQNPRYQVTQFGKPVTLSCSQTLNHNVMYWYQQKSSQAPKLLFHYYDKDFNNEADTPDNFQSRRPNTSFCFLDIRSPGLGDTAMYLCATSRGAKDTQYFGPGTRLTVL.

The CDR3 spells CASSLVRSSYEQYF. The DNA of the CDR3 is TGTGCCAGCAGCTTAGTAAGGTCGTCCTACGAGCAGTACTTC. The chain is built from TRBV11-2 and TRBJ2-7; D not resolved. The CDR3 length is 14 residues. V gave up 1 base and J gave up 1 base, with 8 bases separating them. Germline CDR1 is SGHAT and CDR2 is FQNNGV.

Only a few counts were recorded for this clone. The rearrangement uses TRBV30 and TRBJ1-5, with D tentatively TRBD1 (5 bases). CDR3 length equals 14 residues. Trimming took 0 bases from V and 3 from J, leaving 9 bases between them. Germline V gene lookup returns CDR1 GTSNPN and CDR2 SVGIG (reference sequence). The CDR3 is CAWSVPGNNQPQHF. The CDR3 DNA reads as TGTGCCTGGAGTGTACCAGGGAACAATCAGCCCCAGCATTTT. Full variable domain (outside the CDR3, taken from reference TRBV30 and TRBJ1-5): SQTIHQWPATLVQPVGSPLSLECTVEGTSNPNLYWYRQAAGRGLQLLFYSVGIGQISSEVPQNLSASRPQDRQFILSSKKLLLSDSGFYLCAWSVPGNNQPQHFGDGTRLSIL.

The chain couples TRBV6-5 to TRBJ2-1; TRBD2 matches 10 bases. Trimming at V came to 6 bases and at J to 7 bases, leaving 9 bases not matched to a gene. Germline V gene sequence: CDR1 MNHEY, CDR2 SVGAGI. CDR3 size: 15 residues. CDR3 loop: CASSLLAGVGNEQFF. The CDR3 DNA sequence: TGTGCCAGCAGCCTCCTAGCGGGAGTGGGAAATGAGCAGTTCTTC.

This chain joins TRBV6-5 and TRBJ2-7; tentatively, D is TRBD1 (6 bases). The CDR3 is 12 residues long. CDR1 MNHEY and CDR2 SVGAGI come from the germline V gene. V gave up 4 bases and J gave up 5 bases, with 9 bases separating them. The CDR3 sequence is CASSSTGNEQYF. The CDR3 bases are TGTGCCAGCAGTTCCACAGGGAACGAGCAGTACTTC.

The chain uses TRBV28 and TRBJ1-1; TRBD1 matches 7 bases. In germline, CDR1 is MDHEN, CDR2 SYDVKM. The CDR3 runs 14 residues. V shed 8 bases and J 2 bases; nucleotides not matched to a gene: 8. CDR3 nucleotide sequence: TGTGCCAGCTTGAGGGACAGCGTAAACACTGAAGCTTTCTTT. Its protein product is CASLRDSVNTEAFF.

The chain joins TRBV14 to TRBJ2-1; 7 nucleotides align to TRBD2. The length of the CDR3 is 17 residues. V dropped 1 base and J dropped 9; count of bases not matched to a gene: 15. Germline CDR1 and CDR2: SGHDN and FVKESK. DNA of the CDR3: TGTGCCAGCAGCCAAGGGGTTCTACGGGGCGGGAGCCTTGAGCAGTTCTTC. Protein product: CASSQGVLRGGSLEQFF.

This clone was observed a handful of times. V is TRBV6-1 and J is TRBJ2-7; 8 bases fit TRBD2. After removal of 8 bases from V and 2 bases from J, the junction contained 11 bases not matched to a gene. CDR1 is MNHNS, CDR2 SASEGT, per germline. There are 15 residues in the CDR3. The CDR3 DNA reads as TGTGCCAGCCACCGTGCCGGGGGGGGAACCTACGAGCAGTACTTC. Protein: CASHRAGGGTYEQYF.

The chain combines TRBV12-5 with TRBJ2-6; weak D call: TRBD1 (6 bases). The CDR3 runs to 17 residues. Germline V lookup: CDR1 LGHNT, CDR2 FRNRAP. V lost 3 bases to trimming and J lost 3 bases, with 15 bases between them. The CDR3 spells CASGLGQIKSGANVLTF. The CDR3, as DNA: TGTGCTAGTGGTTTAGGACAGATTAAAAGTGGGGCCAACGTCCTGACTTTC.

The rearrangement links TRBV9 to TRBJ2-2; no definite D call. Germline values: CDR1 SGDLS, CDR2 YYNGEE. Trimming shortened V by 7 bases and J by 1 base, and 17 bases separated the two germline ends. The CDR3 covers 16 residues. CDR3 coding DNA: TGTGCCAGCTCTCGAAGGGTAGGAATGAACACCGGGGAGCTGTTTTTT. This translates into CASSRRVGMNTGELFF.